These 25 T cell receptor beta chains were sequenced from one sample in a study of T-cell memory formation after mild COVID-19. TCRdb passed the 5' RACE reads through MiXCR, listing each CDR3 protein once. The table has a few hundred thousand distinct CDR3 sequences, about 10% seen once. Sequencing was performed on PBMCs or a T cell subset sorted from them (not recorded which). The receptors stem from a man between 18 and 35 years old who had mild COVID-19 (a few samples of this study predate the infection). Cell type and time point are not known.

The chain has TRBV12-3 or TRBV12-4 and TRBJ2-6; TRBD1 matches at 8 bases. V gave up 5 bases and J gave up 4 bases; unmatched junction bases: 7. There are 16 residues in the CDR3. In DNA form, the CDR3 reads TGTGCCAGCAGTCAGGAGCAGGGGGCCGGGGCCAACGTCCTGACTTTC. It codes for CASSQEQGAGANVLTF.

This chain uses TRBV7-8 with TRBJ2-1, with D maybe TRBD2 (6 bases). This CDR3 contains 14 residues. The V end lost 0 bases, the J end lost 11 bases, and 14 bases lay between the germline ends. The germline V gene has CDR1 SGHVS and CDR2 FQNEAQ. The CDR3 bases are TGTGCCAGCAGCTTAGCCATCCCGGCGGGACAGCAGTTCTTC. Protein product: CASSLAIPAGQQFF.

The CDR3 protein is CASSYPALETQYF. CDR3 in DNA: TGTGCCAGCAGTTACCCAGCTTTAGAGACCCAGTACTTC. This chain links TRBV6-6 with TRBJ2-5; D ambiguous. The CDR3 runs 13 residues. Looked up from germline, CDR1 is MNHNY and CDR2 is SVGAGI (reference sequence). V was pared by 2 bases and J by 4 bases, with 8 bases between.

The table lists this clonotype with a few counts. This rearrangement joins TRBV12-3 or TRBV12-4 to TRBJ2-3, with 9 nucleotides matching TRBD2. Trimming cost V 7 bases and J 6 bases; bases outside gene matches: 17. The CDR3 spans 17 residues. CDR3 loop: CASTTPPGRGGMDTQYF. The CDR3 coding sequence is TGTGCCAGCACCACTCCCCCCGGGCGGGGGGGCATGGATACGCAGTATTTT.

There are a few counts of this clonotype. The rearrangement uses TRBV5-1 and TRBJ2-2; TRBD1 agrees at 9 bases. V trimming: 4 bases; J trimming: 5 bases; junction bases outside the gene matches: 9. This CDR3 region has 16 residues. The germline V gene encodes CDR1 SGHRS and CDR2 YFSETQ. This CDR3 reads CASSPPGQGYTGELFF. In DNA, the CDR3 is TGCGCCAGCAGCCCCCCGGGACAGGGTTATACCGGGGAGCTGTTTTTT.

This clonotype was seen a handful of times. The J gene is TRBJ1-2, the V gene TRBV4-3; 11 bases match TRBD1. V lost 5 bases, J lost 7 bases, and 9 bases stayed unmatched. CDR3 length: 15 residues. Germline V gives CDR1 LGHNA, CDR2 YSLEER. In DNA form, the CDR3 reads TGCGCCAGCAGCAGAGGTGGACAGGGGGCTGGTGGCTACACCTTC. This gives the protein CASSRGGQGAGGYTF.

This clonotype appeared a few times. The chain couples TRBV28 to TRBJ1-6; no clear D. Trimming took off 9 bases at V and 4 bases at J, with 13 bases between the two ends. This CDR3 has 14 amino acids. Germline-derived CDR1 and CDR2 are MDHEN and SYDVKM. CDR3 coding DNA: TGTGCCAGTCAGACACCCCCGTATAATTCACCCCTCCACTTT. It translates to CASQTPPYNSPLHF.

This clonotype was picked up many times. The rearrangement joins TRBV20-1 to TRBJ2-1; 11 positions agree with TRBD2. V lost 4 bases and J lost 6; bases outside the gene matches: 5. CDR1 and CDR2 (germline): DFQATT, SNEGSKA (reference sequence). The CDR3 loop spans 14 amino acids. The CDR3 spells CSATGTSGSNEQFF. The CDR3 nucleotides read TGCAGTGCTACAGGGACTAGCGGCTCCAATGAGCAGTTCTTC.

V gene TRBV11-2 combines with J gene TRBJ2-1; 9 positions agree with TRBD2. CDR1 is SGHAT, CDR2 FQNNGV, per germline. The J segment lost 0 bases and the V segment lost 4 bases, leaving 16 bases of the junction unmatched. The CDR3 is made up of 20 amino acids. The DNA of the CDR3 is TGTGCCAGCAGCTCGCCCCTAGCGGGGTCTCGACCGATCTCCTACAATGAGCAGTTCTTC. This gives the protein CASSSPLAGSRPISYNEQFF.

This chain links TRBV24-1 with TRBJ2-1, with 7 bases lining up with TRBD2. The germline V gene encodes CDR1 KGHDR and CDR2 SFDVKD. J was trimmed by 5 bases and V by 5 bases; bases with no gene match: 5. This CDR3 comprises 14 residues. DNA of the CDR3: TGTGCCACCAGTGGCGGGGGTAGAAACAATGAGCAGTTCTTC. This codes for CATSGGGRNNEQFF.

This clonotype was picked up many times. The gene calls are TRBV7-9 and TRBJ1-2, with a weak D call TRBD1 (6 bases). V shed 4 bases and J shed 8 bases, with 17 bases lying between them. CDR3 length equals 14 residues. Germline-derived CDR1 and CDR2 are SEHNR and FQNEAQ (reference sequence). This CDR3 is CASSSRQALGGYTF. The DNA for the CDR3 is TGTGCCAGCAGCTCACGACAGGCGTTAGGGGGCTACACCTTC.

The CDR3 loop reads CASSLGPSDSNQPQHF. The CDR3 region has the DNA TGTGCCAGCAGCTTAGGGCCCTCGGATAGCAATCAGCCCCAGCATTTT. V is TRBV7-9 and J is TRBJ1-5; D uncertain. V gave up 1 base and J gave up 0 bases, with 10 bases separating them. Germline V CDR1 and CDR2: SEHNR, FQNEAQ (reference sequence). This CDR3 comprises 16 residues.

The CDR3 bases are TGCGCCAGCAGCCCCGGGGGGGGACAGACATACAATGAGCAGTTCTTC. Amino acids: CASSPGGGQTYNEQFF. The V gene is TRBV5-1, the J gene TRBJ2-1, with a weak D call TRBD2 (8 bases). Deletions cut 4 bases from V and 4 bases from J, with 18 bases between. CDR1 is SGHRS and CDR2 is YFSETQ in the germline V gene. This CDR3 is built from 16 residues.

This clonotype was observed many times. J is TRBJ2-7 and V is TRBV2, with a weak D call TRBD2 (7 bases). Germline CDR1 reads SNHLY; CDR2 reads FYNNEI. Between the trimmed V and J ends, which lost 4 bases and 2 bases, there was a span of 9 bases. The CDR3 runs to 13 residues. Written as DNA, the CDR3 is TGTGCCAGCAGTGGGGGGGGCCCCTACGAGCAGTACTTC. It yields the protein CASSGGGPYEQYF. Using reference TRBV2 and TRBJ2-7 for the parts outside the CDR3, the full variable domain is EPEVTQTPSHQVTQMGQEVILRCVPISNHLYFYWYRQILGQKVEFLVSFYNNEISEKSEIFDDQFSVERPDGSNFTLKIRSTKLEDSAMYFCASSGGGPYEQYFGPGTRLTVT.

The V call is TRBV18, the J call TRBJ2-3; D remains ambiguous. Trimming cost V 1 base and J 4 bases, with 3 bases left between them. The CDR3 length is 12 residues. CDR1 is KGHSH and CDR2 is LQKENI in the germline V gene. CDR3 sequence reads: CASSPLADTQYF. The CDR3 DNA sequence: TGTGCCAGCTCACCACTAGCAGATACGCAGTATTTT.

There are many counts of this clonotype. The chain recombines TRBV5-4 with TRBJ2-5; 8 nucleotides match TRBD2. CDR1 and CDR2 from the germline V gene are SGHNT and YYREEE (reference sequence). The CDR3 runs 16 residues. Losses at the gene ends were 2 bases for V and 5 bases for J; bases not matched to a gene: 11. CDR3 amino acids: CASSLIGGGFPETQYF. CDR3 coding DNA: TGTGCCAGCAGCTTAATTGGCGGGGGGTTTCCGGAGACCCAGTACTTC.

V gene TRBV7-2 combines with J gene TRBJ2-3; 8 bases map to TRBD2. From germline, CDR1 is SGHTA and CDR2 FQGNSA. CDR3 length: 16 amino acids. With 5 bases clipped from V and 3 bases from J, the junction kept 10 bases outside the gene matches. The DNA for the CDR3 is TGTGCCAGCAGCCAACGGGGGGGGATGAGAACAGATACGCAGTATTTT. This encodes CASSQRGGMRTDTQYF.

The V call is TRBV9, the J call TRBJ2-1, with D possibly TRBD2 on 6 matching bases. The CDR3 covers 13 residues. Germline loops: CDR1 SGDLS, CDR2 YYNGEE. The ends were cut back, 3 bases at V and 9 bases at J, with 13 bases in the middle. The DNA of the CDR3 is TGTGCCAGCAGCGGTTCGTGGGGAGGTGAGCAGTTCTTC. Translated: CASSGSWGGEQFF. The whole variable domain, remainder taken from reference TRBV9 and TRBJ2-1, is DSGVTQTPKHLITATGQRVTLRCSPRSGDLSVYWYQQSLDQGLQFLIQYYNGEERAKGNILERFSAQQFPDLHSELNLSSLELGDSALYFCASSGSWGGEQFFGPGTRLTVL.

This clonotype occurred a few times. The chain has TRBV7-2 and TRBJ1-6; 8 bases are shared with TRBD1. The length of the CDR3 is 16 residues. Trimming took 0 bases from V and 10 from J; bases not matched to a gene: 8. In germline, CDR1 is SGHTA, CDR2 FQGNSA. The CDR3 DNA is TGTGCCAGCAGCTTAGCGCTTACAGGGGGGCAATCACCCCTCCACTTT. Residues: CASSLALTGGQSPLHF.

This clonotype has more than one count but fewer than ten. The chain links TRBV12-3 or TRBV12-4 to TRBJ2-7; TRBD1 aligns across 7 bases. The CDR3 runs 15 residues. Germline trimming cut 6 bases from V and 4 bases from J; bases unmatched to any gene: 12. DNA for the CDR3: TGTGCCAGCAGCGCAGACAGGGCTTCGCTGTACGAGCAGTACGTC. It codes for CASSADRASLYEQYV.

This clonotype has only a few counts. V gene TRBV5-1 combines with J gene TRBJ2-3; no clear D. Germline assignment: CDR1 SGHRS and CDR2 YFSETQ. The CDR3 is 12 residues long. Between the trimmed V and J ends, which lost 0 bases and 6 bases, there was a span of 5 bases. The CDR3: CASSLDLDTQYF. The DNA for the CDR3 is TGCGCCAGCAGCTTGGACCTCGATACGCAGTATTTT.

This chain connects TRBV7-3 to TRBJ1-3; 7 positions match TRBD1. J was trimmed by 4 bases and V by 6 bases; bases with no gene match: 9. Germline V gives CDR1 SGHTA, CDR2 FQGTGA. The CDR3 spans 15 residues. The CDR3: CASSLQGNGGNTIYF. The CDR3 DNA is TGTGCCAGCAGTCTACAGGGGAACGGAGGAAACACCATATATTTT.

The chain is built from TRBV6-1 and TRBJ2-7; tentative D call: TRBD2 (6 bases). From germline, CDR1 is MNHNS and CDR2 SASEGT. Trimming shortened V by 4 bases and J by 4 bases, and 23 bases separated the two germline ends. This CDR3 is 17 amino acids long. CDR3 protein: CASSGAVAGKKRYEQYF. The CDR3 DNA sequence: TGTGCCAGCAGTGGGGCGGTTGCGGGGAAGAAGAGATACGAGCAGTACTTC.

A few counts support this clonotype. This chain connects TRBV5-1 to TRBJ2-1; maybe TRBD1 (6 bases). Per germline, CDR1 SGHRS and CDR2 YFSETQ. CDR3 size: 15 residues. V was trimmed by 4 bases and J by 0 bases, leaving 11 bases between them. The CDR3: CASSIQGGSYNEQFF. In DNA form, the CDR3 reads TGCGCCAGCAGCATCCAAGGGGGCTCCTACAATGAGCAGTTCTTC. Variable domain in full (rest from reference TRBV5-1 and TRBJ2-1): KAGVTQTPRYLIKTRGQQVTLSCSPISGHRSVSWYQQTPGQGLQFLFEYFSETQRNKGNFPGRFSGRQFSNSRSEMNVSTLELGDSALYLCASSIQGGSYNEQFFGPGTRLTVL.

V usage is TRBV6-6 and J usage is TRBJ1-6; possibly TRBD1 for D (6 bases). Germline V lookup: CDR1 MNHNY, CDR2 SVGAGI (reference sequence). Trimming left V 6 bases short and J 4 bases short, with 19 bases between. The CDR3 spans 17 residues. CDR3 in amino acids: CASRETGRLAYNSPLHF. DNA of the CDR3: TGTGCCAGCAGGGAGACAGGCCGGTTAGCGTATAATTCACCCCTCCACTTT.